The clone carrying this TCR beta chain was detected ten times or more. The target antigen is unknown. All donors were healthy Caucasians. These data come from a study of identical twins. The trim removed 0 bases at V and 4 bases at J, leaving 3 bases unmatched. This CDR3 spans 15 amino acids. Germline V gene lookup returns CDR1 SGHAT and CDR2 FQNNGV. Whole-study results and caveats: Abundant beta clonotypes from cord blood had fewer insertions, unlike memory repertoires, which showed none.

Each cDNA held unique molecular identifiers, and template switching gave it a universal primer site. TCRdb reprocessed the 5' RACE reads with MiXCR, giving one entry per CDR3 protein. Of around 490,000 distinct CDR3 sequences detected, about a fifth appear once; the ten largest clones hold roughly 0.5%. This same sample was also taken into another study, of yellow fever vaccine responses in identical twins.

The source material was CD4+ T cells sorted from blood. This clonotype originated in a woman aged 18 to 35 in good health. V gene TRBV11-2 combines with J gene TRBJ2-7; 10 positions match TRBD2. DNA for the CDR3: TGTGCCAGCAGCTTAGAAGCGGGAGGGTCTTACGAGCAGTACTTC. This encodes CASSLEAGGSYEQYF.